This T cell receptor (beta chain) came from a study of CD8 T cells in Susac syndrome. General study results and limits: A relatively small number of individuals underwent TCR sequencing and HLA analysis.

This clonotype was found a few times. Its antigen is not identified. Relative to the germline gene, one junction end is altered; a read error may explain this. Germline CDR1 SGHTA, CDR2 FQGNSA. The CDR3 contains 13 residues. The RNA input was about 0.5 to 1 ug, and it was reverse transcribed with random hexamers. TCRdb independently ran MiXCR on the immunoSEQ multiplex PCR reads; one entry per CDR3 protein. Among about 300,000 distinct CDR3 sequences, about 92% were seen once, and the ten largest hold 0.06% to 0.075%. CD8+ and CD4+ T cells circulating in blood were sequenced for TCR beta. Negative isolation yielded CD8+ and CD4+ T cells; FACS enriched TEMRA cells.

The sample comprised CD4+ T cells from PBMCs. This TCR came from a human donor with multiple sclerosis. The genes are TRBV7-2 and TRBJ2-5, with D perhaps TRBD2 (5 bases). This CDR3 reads CASSLGLGETQYF. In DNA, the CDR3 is TGCGCCAGCAGCCTAGGACTCGGGGAGACCCAGTACTTC.